These 15 T cell receptor beta chains came from one sample sequenced in a study of T cell repertoires in cytomegalovirus infection. One entry per CDR3 protein, called by TCRdb with MiXCR from the reads. The sample includes approximately 260,000 distinct CDR3 sequences, more than 15% of them seen just once. The sequencing sample was made of CD8+ T cells from PBMCs. All receptors derive from a human donor in good health (CMV status not recorded). Some clones in this sample may be carry-over from other donors' samples.

The chain uses TRBV4-1 and TRBJ1-2; maybe TRBD1 (6 bases). The CDR3 runs 14 residues. With 0 bases removed from V and 10 bases from J, the gap between germline ends came to 15 bases. The V gene's germline CDR1 is MGHRA and CDR2 YSYEKL. The CDR3 DNA follows: TGCGCCAGCAGCCAAGAAAGGGGCCCAGGGGTCTACACCTTC. Translation gives CASSQERGPGVYTF.

This clonotype was counted a few times. V usage is TRBV28 and J usage is TRBJ1-2, with 8 bases that match TRBD1. Germline loops: CDR1 MDHEN, CDR2 SYDVKM. The ends lost 5 bases at V and 2 bases at J; junction bases unmatched: 7. This CDR3 has 15 amino acids. The DNA of the CDR3 is TGTGCCAGCAGTCCCCCCTGGACAGGGAACTATGGCTACACCTTC. It codes for CASSPPWTGNYGYTF.

This clonotype turned up a few times. The CDR3 loop is CASSQEIPSVTYEQYF. The CDR3 DNA reads as TGTGCCAGCAGCCAAGAAATACCGTCCGTTACCTACGAGCAGTACTTC. The chain is built from TRBV4-2 and TRBJ2-7; D unclear. The CDR3 totals 16 residues. Trimming shortened V by 0 bases and J by 2 bases, and 14 bases separated the two germline ends. Per germline, CDR1 LGHNA and CDR2 YNFKEQ.

This chain uses TRBV6-2 or TRBV6-3 with TRBJ2-5, with D perhaps matching TRBD1 or TRBD2 (6 bases each). Trimming removed 0 bases from V and 1 base from J, with 12 bases in between. The CDR3 extends over 16 amino acids. From germline, CDR1 is MNHEY and CDR2 SVGEGT. CDR3: CASSYSGWGAQETQYF. As DNA, the CDR3 is TGTGCCAGCAGTTACTCGGGTTGGGGGGCCCAAGAGACCCAGTACTTC.

The J gene is TRBJ2-5, the V gene TRBV28; D is uncertain. Germline CDR1 MDHEN, CDR2 SYDVKM. V was pared by 3 bases and J by 1 base, with 15 bases between. The CDR3 runs 16 residues. CDR3: CASSLESSGSQETQYF. The CDR3 DNA is TGTGCCAGCAGTTTGGAGTCGTCGGGTAGCCAAGAGACCCAGTACTTC. The full variable domain, rest sourced from reference TRBV28 and TRBJ2-5, is DVKVTQSSRYLVKRTGEKVFLECVQDMDHENMFWYRQDPGLGLRLIYFSYDVKMKEKGDIPEGYSVSREKKERFSLILESASTNQTSMYLCASSLESSGSQETQYFGPGTRLLVL.

The V and J genes are TRBV20-1 and TRBJ1-5; no definite D call. Trimming stripped 3 bases from V and 0 bases from J, with 15 bases between. Germline V CDR1 and CDR2: DFQATT, SNEGSKA (reference sequence). The CDR3 has 16 residues. Here the CDR3 reads CSARDVQATSNQPQHF. The CDR3 nucleotides read TGCAGTGCTAGGGACGTCCAGGCAACTAGCAATCAGCCCCAGCATTTT.

There are many counts of this clonotype. The chain couples TRBV7-6 to TRBJ1-3; no firm D call. CDR1 is SGHVS, CDR2 FNYEAQ, per germline. The V end was cut by 2 bases, the J end by 0 bases, with 20 bases between. The CDR3 extends over 19 amino acids. The CDR3 nucleotides read TGTGCCAGCAGCTTATGGGGTTGGGGAGGGATCCTCTCTGGAAACACCATATATTTT. Its translation: CASSLWGWGGILSGNTIYF. Full variable domain (rest looked up from reference TRBV7-6 and TRBJ1-3): GAGVSQSPRYKVTKRGQDVALRCDPISGHVSLYWYRQALGQGPEFLTYFNYEAQQDKSGLPNDRFSAERPEGSISTLTIQRTEQRDSAMYRCASSLWGWGGILSGNTIYFGEGSWLTVV.

The J gene is TRBJ2-1, the V gene TRBV10-2, with TRBD2 matching over 8 bases. There are 14 residues in the CDR3. Per germline, CDR1 WSHSY and CDR2 SAAADI. Trimming took 4 bases from V and 6 from J; bases not matched to a gene: 5. This CDR3 is CASSAAGLANEQFF. The CDR3 DNA follows: TGCGCCAGCAGTGCGGCCGGACTAGCCAATGAGCAGTTCTTC.

The rearrangement uses TRBV20-1 and TRBJ2-1; maybe TRBD1 (5 bases). Trimming shortened V by 3 bases and J by 10 bases, and 19 bases separated the two germline ends. This CDR3 is built from 14 residues. Per the germline V gene, CDR1 is DFQATT and CDR2 is SNEGSKA (reference sequence). The CDR3 DNA follows: TGCAGTGCTAGGGACACTCTACTATGGAAAGAGCAGTTCTTC. It codes for CSARDTLLWKEQFF.

This clonotype was picked up many times. The chain is built from TRBV6-1 and TRBJ2-1, with 9 nucleotides matching TRBD2. Per germline, CDR1 MNHNS and CDR2 SASEGT. Unmatched junction bases numbered 8, after V lost 7 bases and J lost 7 bases. The length of the CDR3 is 14 residues. CDR3 sequence reads: CASKRAGGDNEQFF. In DNA form, the CDR3 reads TGTGCCAGCAAAAGGGCGGGGGGGGATAATGAGCAGTTCTTC.

Remarks on this clonotype: One junction end does not reproduce the germline sequence, and a read error may be involved. This rearrangement joins TRBV4-1 to TRBJ1-1; TRBD1 matches at 7 bases. The CDR3 is 12 amino acids. The germline V gene encodes CDR1 MGHRA and CDR2 YSYEKL. Here the CDR3 reads CASSQGQAEAFF. The DNA for the CDR3 is TGTGCCAGCAGCCAAGGACAGGCTGAAGCTTTCTTT.

This chain uses TRBV5-6 with TRBJ1-5; no definite D call. There are 14 residues in the CDR3. The V end was cut by 3 bases, the J end by 5 bases, with 12 bases between. Germline CDR1 and CDR2: SGHDT and YYEEEE. Written as DNA, the CDR3 is TGTGCCAGCAGCTCGGGAGGAAGTTATCAGCCCCAGCATTTT. Protein: CASSSGGSYQPQHF.

The sample holds many counts of this clonotype. The gene calls are TRBV7-2 and TRBJ2-7, with 7 bases matching TRBD2. The germline gives CDR1 SGHTA, CDR2 FQGNSA. The CDR3 totals 16 residues. The J segment lost 5 bases and the V segment lost 6 bases, leaving 16 bases of the junction unmatched. CDR3 bases: TGTGCCAGCAGTCGTGGGGGGGGACTCCTTCAGGACGAGCAGTACTTC. Its protein is CASSRGGGLLQDEQYF.

V gene TRBV27 combines with J gene TRBJ2-1, with 9 bases aligning to TRBD2. The trim removed 6 bases at V and 4 bases at J, leaving 4 bases unmatched. There are 14 residues in the CDR3. Germline V gives CDR1 MNHEY, CDR2 SMNVEV (reference sequence). The CDR3 DNA is TGTGCCAGCAGGCCTAGCGGGGAATACAATGAGCAGTTCTTC. Translated: CASRPSGEYNEQFF.

This clonotype was counted ten times or more. The V gene is TRBV7-9, the J gene TRBJ2-1; D is possibly TRBD2 (7 bases). There are 17 residues in the CDR3. The V gene lost 5 bases and the J gene lost 3 bases, with 20 bases spanning the gap. Germline CDR1 SEHNR, CDR2 FQNEAQ (reference sequence). The CDR3 loop reads CASSPTGRGALYNEQFF. The DNA of the CDR3 is TGTGCCAGCAGCCCCACCGGACGGGGGGCCCTCTACAATGAGCAGTTCTTC.